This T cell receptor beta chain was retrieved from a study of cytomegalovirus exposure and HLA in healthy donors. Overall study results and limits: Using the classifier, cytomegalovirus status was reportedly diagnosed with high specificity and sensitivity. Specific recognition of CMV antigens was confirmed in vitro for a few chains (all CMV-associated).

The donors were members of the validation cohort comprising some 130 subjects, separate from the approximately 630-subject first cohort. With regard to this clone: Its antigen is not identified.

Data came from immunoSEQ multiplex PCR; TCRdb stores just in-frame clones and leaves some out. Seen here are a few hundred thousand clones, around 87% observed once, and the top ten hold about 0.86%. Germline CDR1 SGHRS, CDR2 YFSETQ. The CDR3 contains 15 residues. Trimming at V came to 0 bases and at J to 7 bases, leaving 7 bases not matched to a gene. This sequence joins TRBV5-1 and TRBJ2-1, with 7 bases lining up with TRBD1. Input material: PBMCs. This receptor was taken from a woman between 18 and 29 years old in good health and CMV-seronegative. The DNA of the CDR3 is TGCGCCAGCAGCTTGGAGACAGGGAGTAGAAATGAGCAGTTCTTC. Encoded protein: CASSLETGSRNEQFF.